This entry lists 27 T cell receptor beta chains sequenced from one sample in a study of monozygotic twins with cystic fibrosis. Profiled with immunoSEQ multiplex PCR; TCRdb holds only in-frame clones, not every one. Of about 9,200 clones listed, over 99% are singletons. The material sequenced was blood. Receptors originate from a man aged 18 to 29 with cystic fibrosis.

V usage is TRBV6-5 and J usage is TRBJ1-4, with 9 nucleotides matching TRBD1. CDR1 MNHEY and CDR2 SVGAGI come from the germline V gene. CDR3 length equals 15 residues. The ends lost 5 bases at V and 6 bases at J; junction bases unmatched: 7. CDR3 protein: CASSARDRVDEKLFF. In DNA, the CDR3 is TGTGCCAGCAGTGCCCGGGACAGGGTGGATGAAAAACTGTTTTTT.

CDR3 sequence reads: CASSVDGGVTAQYF. The DNA of the CDR3 is TGTGCCAGCAGCGTAGACGGGGGCGTGACGGCCCAGTACTTC. The chain uses TRBV9 and TRBJ2-5; D is possibly TRBD1 or TRBD2 (6 bases each). This CDR3 region has 14 residues. The germline V gene has CDR1 SGDLS and CDR2 YYNGEE. V was clipped by 0 bases and J by 9 bases, with 15 bases between them. Based on the CDR3 plus reference TRBV9 and TRBJ2-5, the full variable domain is DSGVTQTPKHLITATGQRVTLRCSPRSGDLSVYWYQQSLDQGLQFLIQYYNGEERAKGNILERFSAQQFPDLHSELNLSSLELGDSALYFCASSVDGGVTAQYFGPGTRLLVL.

The V and J genes are TRBV9 and TRBJ2-7; TRBD2 might be the D (6 bases). V was shortened by 4 bases and J by 0 bases, with 14 bases between the two germline ends. CDR1 is SGDLS, CDR2 YYNGEE, per germline. This CDR3 region has 15 residues. The CDR3 nucleotides are TGTGCCAGCAGCATAGGTCGGGAGAACTCCTACGAGCAGTACTTC. Protein product: CASSIGRENSYEQYF.

The V gene is TRBV7-2, the J gene TRBJ2-7; 7 bases agree with TRBD1. The V gene end was trimmed by 3 bases and the J gene end by 2 bases; junction bases not matched to a gene: 7. The CDR3 sequence is 15 residues long. Germline loops: CDR1 SGHTA, CDR2 FQGNSA. In DNA form, the CDR3 reads TGTGCCAGCAGCTTTCGAGGACAGGAGACCTACGAGCAGTACTTC. Residues: CASSFRGQETYEQYF.

This chain links TRBV29-1 with TRBJ1-5, with D maybe TRBD1 (5 bases). Trimming removed 4 bases from V and 6 bases from J, with 13 bases in between. The CDR3 extends over 13 amino acids. Per the germline V gene, CDR1 is SQVTM and CDR2 is ANQGSEA. CDR3 protein: CSVGAGYGQPQHF. The CDR3, as DNA: TGCAGCGTTGGGGCAGGGTACGGTCAGCCCCAGCATTTT.

The rearrangement links TRBV5-1 to TRBJ1-1, with D possibly matching TRBD1 (5 bases). This CDR3 has 11 residues. Germline V gene sequence: CDR1 SGHRS, CDR2 YFSETQ. V lost 7 bases to trimming and J lost 7 bases, with 11 bases between them. CDR3 bases: TGCGCCAGCCTCAGCGGGGGTGAAGCTTTCTTT. Residues: CASLSGGEAFF.

The V call is TRBV27, the J call TRBJ2-1; D ambiguous. CDR3 length: 15 amino acids. Germline CDR1 reads MNHEY; CDR2 reads SMNVEV (reference sequence). Trimming stripped 3 bases from V and 0 bases from J, with 9 bases between. Here the CDR3 DNA reads TGTGCCAGCAGTTTTTTACTCAGCTCCTACAATGAGCAGTTCTTC. This translates into CASSFLLSSYNEQFF.

The gene calls are TRBV30 and TRBJ2-1; D may be TRBD1 or TRBD2 (5 bases each). CDR1 is GTSNPN and CDR2 is SVGIG in the germline V gene (reference sequence). V lost 0 bases and J lost 4, with 13 bases in between. The CDR3 consists of 15 residues. DNA for the CDR3: TGTGCCTGGAGTGTGAGGGGACCCCTATACAATGAGCAGTTCTTC. Translation gives CAWSVRGPLYNEQFF.

This clone was seen a single time. Here the CDR3 reads CASSEARYNEQFF. Written as DNA, the CDR3 is TGTGCCAGCAGTGAAGCCAGGTACAATGAGCAGTTCTTC. The chain carries TRBV25-1 and TRBJ2-1, with D uncertain. The length of the CDR3 is 13 residues. Per the germline V gene, CDR1 is MGHDK and CDR2 is SYGVNS. V was trimmed by 2 bases and J by 4 bases, leaving 6 bases between them.

The chain employs TRBV6-4 and TRBJ2-3; 9 bases are a match to TRBD2. The trim removed 0 bases at V and 4 bases at J, leaving 2 bases unmatched. Germline-derived CDR1 and CDR2 are MRHNA and SNTAGT. This CDR3 spans 15 amino acids. The chain's CDR3 is CASSDSAGGSDTQYF. The CDR3 DNA reads TGTGCCAGCAGTGACTCGGCGGGGGGGTCAGATACGCAGTATTTT.

The chain is built from TRBV7-8 and TRBJ2-1; 15 nucleotides match TRBD2. Germline CDR1 reads SGHVS; CDR2 reads FQNEAQ. The CDR3 has 16 residues. After removal of 5 bases from V and 9 bases from J, the junction contained 8 bases not matched to a gene. CDR3 amino acids: CASSPRTSGRAFEQFF. The CDR3 nucleotides read TGTGCCAGCAGCCCTAGGACTAGCGGGAGGGCCTTTGAGCAGTTCTTC. The entire variable domain, with the rest obtained from reference TRBV7-8 and TRBJ2-1, is as follows: GAGVSQSPRYKVAKRGQDVALRCDPISGHVSLFWYQQALGQGPEFLTYFQNEAQLDKSGLPSDRFFAERPEGSVSTLKIQRTQQEDSAVYLCASSPRTSGRAFEQFFGPGTRLTVL.

V usage is TRBV10-3 and J usage is TRBJ1-1; TRBD1 is a possible D gene (5 bases). Germline-derived CDR1 and CDR2 are ENHRY and SYGVKD. The CDR3 totals 14 residues. Trimming shortened V by 0 bases and J by 5 bases, and 10 bases separated the two germline ends. The CDR3 DNA sequence: TGTGCCATCAGTGAGTCGGGGGGTGAGACTGAAGCTTTCTTT. It codes for CAISESGGETEAFF.

The chain uses TRBV5-1 and TRBJ2-7; TRBD1 aligns across 7 bases. Germline V gene data show CDR1 as SGHRS and CDR2 as YFSETQ. V lost 4 bases to trimming and J lost 5 bases; unmatched junction nucleotides: 12. The CDR3 spans 15 residues. The CDR3 spells CASSLTGTDADEQYF. The CDR3 DNA is TGCGCCAGCAGCCTAACCGGGACAGATGCGGACGAGCAGTACTTC.

V is TRBV19 and J is TRBJ2-7, with 8 bases fitting TRBD2. CDR1 LNHDA and CDR2 SQIVND come from the germline V gene (reference sequence). This CDR3 is built from 14 residues. Germline trimming cut 5 bases from V and 6 bases from J; bases unmatched to any gene: 9. The CDR3 bases are TGTGCCAGTAGTCCAAGCGGGGGTATCAGCGAGCAGTACTTC. It specifies CASSPSGGISEQYF.

The V and J genes are TRBV30 and TRBJ2-2; no clear D. CDR3 size: 13 residues. CDR1 is GTSNPN, CDR2 SVGIG, per germline (reference sequence). The V gene lost 2 bases and the J gene lost 9 bases, with 13 bases spanning the gap. In DNA, the CDR3 is TGTGCCTGGAGTCCTGACCCGGGCAGGGAGCTGTTTTTT. This gives the protein CAWSPDPGRELFF. Supplemented by reference TRBV30 and TRBJ2-2, the full variable domain reads SQTIHQWPATLVQPVGSPLSLECTVEGTSNPNLYWYRQAAGRGLQLLFYSVGIGQISSEVPQNLSASRPQDRQFILSSKKLLLSDSGFYLCAWSPDPGRELFFGEGSRLTVL.

V and J are TRBV30 and TRBJ2-5; possibly TRBD2 for D (6 bases). This CDR3 comprises 14 residues. Germline assignment: CDR1 GTSNPN and CDR2 SVGIG (reference sequence). Trimming removed 0 bases at V and 9 bases at J, with 17 bases between. The CDR3 is CAWSVQEGWTAQYF. DNA for the CDR3: TGTGCCTGGAGTGTACAGGAGGGGTGGACGGCCCAGTACTTC.

J is TRBJ2-7 and V is TRBV2, with D possibly TRBD2 on 5 matching bases. The V end was cut by 7 bases, the J end by 6 bases, with 7 bases between. Germline V CDR1 and CDR2: SNHLY, FYNNEI. This CDR3 spans 10 amino acids. The CDR3 loop is CASMGSEQYF. The CDR3, as DNA: TGTGCCAGCATGGGGAGCGAGCAGTACTTC.

The chain is built from TRBV4-2 and TRBJ2-2; 11 nucleotides match TRBD2. V was clipped by 3 bases and J by 5 bases; unmatched bases: 2. CDR1 is LGHNA, CDR2 YNFKEQ, per germline. This CDR3 is 15 amino acids long. As DNA, the CDR3 is TGTGCCAGCAGCCAGGGACTAGCGGTTACCGGGGAGCTGTTTTTT. Residues: CASSQGLAVTGELFF.

This chain uses TRBV6-5 with TRBJ1-1; 7 bases are a match to TRBD1. The junction had 9 bases not matched to a gene; V was cut back by 0 bases and J by 5 bases. In germline, CDR1 is MNHEY, CDR2 SVGAGI. This CDR3 comprises 16 residues. CDR3: CASSYSTPGGGTEAFF. The DNA for the CDR3 is TGTGCCAGCAGTTACTCGACCCCAGGGGGAGGAACTGAAGCTTTCTTT.

This sequence joins TRBV7-8 and TRBJ2-1; the D gene is possibly TRBD1 (6 bases). Germline V CDR1 and CDR2: SGHVS, FQNEAQ. The CDR3 has 19 residues. Trimming removed 4 bases from V and 0 bases from J, with 22 bases in between. CDR3 DNA: TGTGCCAGCAGCTCGCAACCCTCACAGGGCGAGAGCTCCTACAATGAGCAGTTCTTC. It specifies CASSSQPSQGESSYNEQFF.

Written as DNA, the CDR3 is TGTGCCAGTAGTATCCGGGAAGGGAACTTAGATACGCAGTATTTT. Amino acid sequence: CASSIREGNLDTQYF. V usage is TRBV19 and J usage is TRBJ2-3, with D perhaps matching TRBD2 (5 bases). The CDR3 is 15 amino acids. Germline V gene sequence: CDR1 LNHDA, CDR2 SQIVND (reference sequence). Trimming took 3 bases from V and 5 from J, leaving 15 bases between them. Complete variable domain (other parts from reference TRBV19 and TRBJ2-3): DGGITQSPKYLFRKEGQNVTLSCEQNLNHDAMYWYRQDPGQGLRLIYYSQIVNDFQKGDIAEGYSVSREKKESFPLTVTSAQKNPTAFYLCASSIREGNLDTQYFGPGTRLTVL.

V usage is TRBV25-1 and J usage is TRBJ2-5, with D perhaps matching TRBD1 (6 bases). Trimming removed 7 bases from V and 5 bases from J, with 20 bases in between. The length of the CDR3 is 15 residues. CDR1 MGHDK and CDR2 SYGVNS come from the germline V gene. CDR3 region: CASTPPWGLEETQYF. CDR3 DNA sequence: TGTGCCAGCACCCCTCCATGGGGGCTCGAGGAGACCCAGTACTTC.

On this clone: Different DNA sequences within this sample yield the same CDR3. This chain links TRBV5-1 with TRBJ2-3; 8 positions agree with TRBD2. The V and J ends lost 0 bases and 2 bases, in that order; junction bases with no gene match: 5. Germline-derived CDR1 and CDR2 are SGHRS and YFSETQ. The CDR3 contains 16 residues. The CDR3 region is CASSLVGGASTDTQYF. CDR3 sequence (DNA): TGCGCCAGCAGCTTGGTCGGGGGGGCGTCCACAGATACGCAGTATTTT. The variable domain in full, with the rest retrieved from reference TRBV5-1 and TRBJ2-3, is KAGVTQTPRYLIKTRGQQVTLSCSPISGHRSVSWYQQTPGQGLQFLFEYFSETQRNKGNFPGRFSGRQFSNSRSEMNVSTLELGDSALYLCASSLVGGASTDTQYFGPGTRLTVL.

The chain has TRBV30 and TRBJ2-3; TRBD2 matches 8 bases. V dropped 2 bases and J dropped 0; count of bases not matched to a gene: 7. The CDR3 covers 16 residues. Germline V CDR1 and CDR2: GTSNPN, SVGIG (reference sequence). The CDR3 region has the DNA TGTGCCTGGAGTAGCCAAGCGGGAGTGAGCACAGATACGCAGTATTTT. It specifies CAWSSQAGVSTDTQYF.

J is TRBJ1-2 and V is TRBV11-2; D call uncertain. The CDR3 is 12 amino acids. Germline V CDR1 and CDR2: SGHAT, FQNNGV. V lost 5 bases and J lost 8, with 12 bases in between. The CDR3 loop reads CASSLGRRGYTF. CDR3 coding DNA: TGTGCCAGCAGCCTAGGGCGTAGGGGCTACACCTTC.

Here the CDR3 reads CASSLMGGHGYTF. CDR3 in DNA: TGTGCCAGCAGCTTAATGGGGGGCCATGGCTACACCTTC. The rearrangement links TRBV7-9 to TRBJ1-2; D is perhaps TRBD1 (6 bases). This CDR3 is built from 13 residues. The V end lost 2 bases, the J end lost 6 bases, and 10 bases lay between the germline ends. Looked up from germline, CDR1 is SEHNR and CDR2 is FQNEAQ (reference sequence).

J is TRBJ2-5 and V is TRBV5-5; unclear D gene. V dropped 0 bases and J dropped 0 bases, with 12 bases sitting between them. This CDR3 has 16 amino acids. Looked up from germline, CDR1 is SGHKS and CDR2 is YYEKEE (reference sequence). The CDR3 region is CASSLERARYQETQYF. DNA for the CDR3: TGTGCCAGCAGCTTGGAGCGTGCGAGGTACCAAGAGACCCAGTACTTC.